This is a list of T cell receptor beta chains from one sample in a study of cytomegalovirus exposure and HLA in healthy donors. Sequencing was performed with immunoSEQ multiplex PCR; in TCRdb, only in-frame clones are kept and a portion is missing. Altogether some 100,000 clones are present, around 82% being singletons, with the ten largest covering 4%. The sequencing sample was made of PBMCs. The source of these receptors is a woman between 45 and 60 years old in good health and CMV-seropositive. Both conserved end residues are part of each CDR3. Each record gives: D gene, V gene, CDR3 protein. A D gene is named only where the DNA matches it firmly.

d_gene: .
v_gene: TRBV5-5
CDR3aa: CASSLEHWNTEAFF

d_gene: .
v_gene: TRBV5-4
CDR3aa: CASSFGGRGQETQYF

d_gene: .
v_gene: TRBV4-1
CDR3aa: CASSPGLAFTYEQYF

d_gene: TRBD1
v_gene: TRBV7-2
CDR3aa: CASSLTGESPLHF

d_gene: TRBD1
v_gene: TRBV2
CDR3aa: CASKGQGTSTGELFF

d_gene: TRBD2
v_gene: TRBV10-1
CDR3aa: CASSLAGTSGYNEQFF

d_gene: TRBD1
v_gene: TRBV4-2
CDR3aa: CASSRDRGDQPQHF

d_gene: .
v_gene: TRBV11-1
CDR3aa: CASSGPGRGNEQFF

d_gene: .
v_gene: TRBV5-1
CDR3aa: CASSLRDITEAFF

d_gene: TRBD1
v_gene: TRBV2
CDR3aa: CARPGGMAEAFF

d_gene: TRBD1
v_gene: TRBV5-6
CDR3aa: CASSYPGTGFAGELFF

d_gene: TRBD1
v_gene: TRBV28
CDR3aa: CASTRLGAGGSNQPQHF

d_gene: TRBD1
v_gene: TRBV5-1
CDR3aa: CASSLEYRGSGANVLTF

d_gene: .
v_gene: TRBV4-2
CDR3aa: CASSQDRQVLVEPQHF

d_gene: TRBD1
v_gene: TRBV4-1
CDR3aa: CASRHVGQGALTGNTIYF

d_gene: TRBD2
v_gene: TRBV7-3
CDR3aa: CASSLTGGEDTQYF

d_gene: .
v_gene: TRBV10-2
CDR3aa: CASTQGTRRLSDTQYF

d_gene: TRBD2
v_gene: TRBV10-2
CDR3aa: CASVVSAGERSYNEQFF

d_gene: .
v_gene: TRBV18
CDR3aa: CASSARDYEQYF

d_gene: .
v_gene: TRBV6-5
CDR3aa: CASSYAGGNQPQHF

d_gene: .
v_gene: TRBV6-5
CDR3aa: CASSLTDSENIQYF

d_gene: .
v_gene: TRBV19
CDR3aa: CASGEAGANVLTF

d_gene: .
v_gene: TRBV7-8
CDR3aa: CASSSGRDTEAFF

d_gene: .
v_gene: TRBV6-5
CDR3aa: CASSPTRLQWAFF

d_gene: TRBD1
v_gene: TRBV7-9
CDR3aa: CSSSLGRDRGRYGYTF

d_gene: TRBD1
v_gene: TRBV19
CDR3aa: CASVQGTATNEKLFF

d_gene: TRBD1
v_gene: TRBV5-1
CDR3aa: CASSTQTGANTEAFF

d_gene: TRBD1
v_gene: TRBV7-8
CDR3aa: CASSSNKRQGREAFF

d_gene: .
v_gene: TRBV5-1
CDR3aa: CASSHRQETQYF

d_gene: .
v_gene: TRBV7-3
CDR3aa: CASSTGPGSDEQFF

d_gene: TRBD2
v_gene: TRBV5-8
CDR3aa: CASRRRGGLADYEQYF

d_gene: TRBD2
v_gene: TRBV6-6
CDR3aa: CASNNGGEKYF

d_gene: TRBD1
v_gene: TRBV30
CDR3aa: CAASGGSHTGELFF

d_gene: .
v_gene: TRBV11-2
CDR3aa: CASSPLGPDTQYF

d_gene: TRBD1
v_gene: TRBV10-2
CDR3aa: CASSSLRDRGRDRQETQYF

d_gene: .
v_gene: TRBV27
CDR3aa: CASSLSIGGFYNEQFF

d_gene: TRBD1
v_gene: TRBV2
CDR3aa: CASEGTGQNQPQHF

d_gene: TRBD1
v_gene: TRBV14
CDR3aa: CASSPFRTGEAFF

d_gene: .
v_gene: TRBV10-2
CDR3aa: CASSEWTTAYEQYF

d_gene: .
v_gene: TRBV30
CDR3aa: CAWTSGGDRVEETQYF

d_gene: .
v_gene: TRBV4-1
CDR3aa: CASSQVGGLGTEAFF

d_gene: TRBD1
v_gene: TRBV5-1
CDR3aa: CASSIQGASGEPQHF

d_gene: .
v_gene: TRBV19
CDR3aa: CASSEKGRWAFF

d_gene: TRBD1
v_gene: TRBV5-6
CDR3aa: CASSLYSGQGANEKLFF

d_gene: .
v_gene: TRBV2
CDR3aa: CATGSSYNSPLHF

d_gene: TRBD1
v_gene: TRBV5-1
CDR3aa: CASSEGPGQYNSPLHF

d_gene: TRBD1
v_gene: TRBV6-1
CDR3aa: CASSDGGGTGNQPQHF

d_gene: .
v_gene: TRBV7-9
CDR3aa: CASRSGSGEQFF

d_gene: TRBD1
v_gene: TRBV10-2
CDR3aa: CASSESGDSSEQYF

d_gene: .
v_gene: TRBV6-5
CDR3aa: CASSPDSGEQFF

d_gene: .
v_gene: TRBV11-2
CDR3aa: CASSLARGPSYEQYF

d_gene: .
v_gene: TRBV4-1
CDR3aa: CASSQEGATNEKLFF

d_gene: .
v_gene: TRBV7-8
CDR3aa: CASGLYRLRETQYF